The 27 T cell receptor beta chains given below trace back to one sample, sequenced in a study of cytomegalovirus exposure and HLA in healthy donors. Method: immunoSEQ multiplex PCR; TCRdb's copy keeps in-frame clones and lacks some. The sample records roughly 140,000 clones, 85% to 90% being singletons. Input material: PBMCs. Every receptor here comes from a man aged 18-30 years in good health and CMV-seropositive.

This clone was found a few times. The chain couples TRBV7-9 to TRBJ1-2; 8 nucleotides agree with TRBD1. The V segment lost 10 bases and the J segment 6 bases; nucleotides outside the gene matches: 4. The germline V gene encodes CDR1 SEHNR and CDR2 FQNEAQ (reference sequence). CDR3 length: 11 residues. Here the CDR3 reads CATRGLDGYTF. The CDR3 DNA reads TGTGCCACCAGGGGGCTCGATGGCTACACCTTC. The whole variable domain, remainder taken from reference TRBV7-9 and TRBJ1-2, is DTGVSQNPRHKITKRGQNVTFRCDPISEHNRLYWYRQTLGQGPEFLTYFQNEAQLEKSRLLSDRFSAERPKGSFSTLEIQRTEQGDSAMYLCATRGLDGYTFGSGTRLTVV.

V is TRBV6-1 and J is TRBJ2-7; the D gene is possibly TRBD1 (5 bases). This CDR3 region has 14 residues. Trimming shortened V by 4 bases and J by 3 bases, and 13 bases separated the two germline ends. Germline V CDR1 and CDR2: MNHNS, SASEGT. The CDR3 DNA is TGTGCCAGCAGTGGAGACGCAGGGAACTACGAGCAGTACTTC. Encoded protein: CASSGDAGNYEQYF.

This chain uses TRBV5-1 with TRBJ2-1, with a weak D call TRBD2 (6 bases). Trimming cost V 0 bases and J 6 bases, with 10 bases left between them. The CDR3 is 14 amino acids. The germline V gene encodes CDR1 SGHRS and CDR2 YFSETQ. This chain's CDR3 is CASSLAGRSNEQFF. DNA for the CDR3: TGCGCCAGCAGCTTGGCCGGGAGATCCAATGAGCAGTTCTTC.

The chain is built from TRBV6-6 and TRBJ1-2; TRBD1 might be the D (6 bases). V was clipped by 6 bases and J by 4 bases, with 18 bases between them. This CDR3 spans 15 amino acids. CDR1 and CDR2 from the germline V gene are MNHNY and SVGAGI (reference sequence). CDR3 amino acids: CASRLQPRGGYGYTF. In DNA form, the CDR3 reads TGTGCCAGCAGACTACAGCCCCGAGGGGGCTATGGCTACACCTTC.

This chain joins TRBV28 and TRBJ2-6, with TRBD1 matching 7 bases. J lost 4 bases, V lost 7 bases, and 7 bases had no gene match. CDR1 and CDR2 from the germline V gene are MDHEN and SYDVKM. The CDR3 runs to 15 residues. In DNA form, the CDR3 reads TGTGCCAGCAACGAGGGGGCTGACGGGGCCAACGTCCTGACTTTC. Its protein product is CASNEGADGANVLTF.

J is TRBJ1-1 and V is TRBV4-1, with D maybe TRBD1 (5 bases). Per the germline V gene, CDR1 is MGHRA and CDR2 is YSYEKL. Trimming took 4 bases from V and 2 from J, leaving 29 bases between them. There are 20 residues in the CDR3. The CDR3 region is CASSPTPHGGVGLKNTEAFF. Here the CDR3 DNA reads TGCGCCAGCAGCCCGACCCCCCATGGGGGGGTAGGGCTGAAAAACACTGAAGCTTTCTTT.

This chain's CDR3 is CASSGPRGSNTEAFF. CDR3 in DNA: TGTGCCAGCAGTGGCCCCCGGGGGTCGAACACTGAAGCTTTCTTT. The chain combines TRBV25-1 with TRBJ1-1; the D gene is possibly TRBD1 (5 bases). Germline CDR1 is MGHDK and CDR2 is SYGVNS. This CDR3 contains 15 residues. Trimming pared 4 bases from V and 1 base from J, leaving 13 bases between.

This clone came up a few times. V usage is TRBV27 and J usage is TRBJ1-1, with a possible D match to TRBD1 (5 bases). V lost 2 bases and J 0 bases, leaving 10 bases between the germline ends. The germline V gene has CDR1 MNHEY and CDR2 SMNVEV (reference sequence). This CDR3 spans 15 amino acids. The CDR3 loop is CASSLVRGMNTEAFF. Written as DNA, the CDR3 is TGTGCCAGCAGTTTAGTCCGGGGGATGAACACTGAAGCTTTCTTT.

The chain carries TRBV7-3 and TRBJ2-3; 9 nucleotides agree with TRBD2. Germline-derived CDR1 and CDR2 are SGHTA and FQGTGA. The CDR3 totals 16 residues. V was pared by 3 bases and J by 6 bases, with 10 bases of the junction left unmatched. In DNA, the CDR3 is TGTGCCAGCAGCTTGGTTAGCGGGAGTGGTCCGGATACGCAGTATTTT. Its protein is CASSLVSGSGPDTQYF.

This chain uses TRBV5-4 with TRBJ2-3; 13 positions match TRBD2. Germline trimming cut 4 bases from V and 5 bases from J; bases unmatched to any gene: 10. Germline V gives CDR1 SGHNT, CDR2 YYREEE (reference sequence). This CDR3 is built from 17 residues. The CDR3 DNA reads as TGTGCCAGCAGCACCCTAACTAGCGGGAGGGCCCTAGATACGCAGTATTTT. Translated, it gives CASSTLTSGRALDTQYF.

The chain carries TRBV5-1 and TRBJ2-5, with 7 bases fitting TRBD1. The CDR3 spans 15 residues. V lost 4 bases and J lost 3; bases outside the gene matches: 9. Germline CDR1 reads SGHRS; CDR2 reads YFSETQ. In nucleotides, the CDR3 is TGCGCCAGCAGCCTCCTAATGGGACAGAAAGAGACCCAGTACTTC. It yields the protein CASSLLMGQKETQYF.

CDR3 in DNA: TGCGCCAGCAGCCAGGGACAGGGGGTTGCTAATGAAAAACTGTTTTTT. This sequence encodes CASSQGQGVANEKLFF. The rearrangement links TRBV5-1 to TRBJ1-4; TRBD1 aligns across 11 bases. The germline gives CDR1 SGHRS, CDR2 YFSETQ. The CDR3 is 16 amino acids. With 4 bases clipped from V and 3 bases from J, the junction kept 5 bases outside the gene matches. The entire variable domain, with the rest obtained from reference TRBV5-1 and TRBJ1-4, is as follows: KAGVTQTPRYLIKTRGQQVTLSCSPISGHRSVSWYQQTPGQGLQFLFEYFSETQRNKGNFPGRFSGRQFSNSRSEMNVSTLELGDSALYLCASSQGQGVANEKLFFGSGTQLSVL.

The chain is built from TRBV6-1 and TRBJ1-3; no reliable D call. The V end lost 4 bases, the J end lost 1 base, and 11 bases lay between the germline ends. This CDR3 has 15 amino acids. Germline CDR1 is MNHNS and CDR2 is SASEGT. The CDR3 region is CASSGRHLSGNTIYF. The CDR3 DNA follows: TGTGCCAGCAGTGGACGACATCTATCTGGAAACACCATATATTTT.

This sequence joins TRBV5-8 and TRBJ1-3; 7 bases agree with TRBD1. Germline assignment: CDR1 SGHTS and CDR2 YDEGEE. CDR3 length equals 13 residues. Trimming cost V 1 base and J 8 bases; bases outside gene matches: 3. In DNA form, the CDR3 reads TGTGCCAGCAGCTTGACAGGGGAGTACACCATATATTTT. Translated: CASSLTGEYTIYF.

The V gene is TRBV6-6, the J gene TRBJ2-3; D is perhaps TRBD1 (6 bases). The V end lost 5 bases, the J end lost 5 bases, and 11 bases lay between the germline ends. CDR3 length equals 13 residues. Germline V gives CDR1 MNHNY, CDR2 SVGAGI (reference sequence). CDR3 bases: TGTGCCAGCAGTCCCTCAGGGGAAGATACGCAGTATTTT. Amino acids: CASSPSGEDTQYF.

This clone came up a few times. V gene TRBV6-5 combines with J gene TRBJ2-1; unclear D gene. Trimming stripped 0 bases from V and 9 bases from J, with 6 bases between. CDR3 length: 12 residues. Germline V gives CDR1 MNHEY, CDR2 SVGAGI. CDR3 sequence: CASSYSNREQFF. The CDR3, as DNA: TGTGCCAGCAGTTACTCTAATCGTGAGCAGTTCTTC.

CDR3 sequence (DNA): TGTGCCAGCAGCCCAACTAGTCCATCCTACGAGCAGTACTTC. Protein sequence: CASSPTSPSYEQYF. The chain uses TRBV7-2 and TRBJ2-7; TRBD2 might be the D (5 bases). The CDR3 runs to 14 residues. The ends were cut back, 5 bases at V and 1 base at J, with 12 bases in the middle. Germline V gene sequence: CDR1 SGHTA, CDR2 FQGNSA. The entire variable domain, with the rest obtained from reference TRBV7-2 and TRBJ2-7, is as follows: GAGVSQSPSNKVTEKGKDVELRCDPISGHTALYWYRQSLGQGLEFLIYFQGNSAPDKSGLPSDRFSAERTGGSVSTLTIQRTQQEDSAVYLCASSPTSPSYEQYFGPGTRLTVT.

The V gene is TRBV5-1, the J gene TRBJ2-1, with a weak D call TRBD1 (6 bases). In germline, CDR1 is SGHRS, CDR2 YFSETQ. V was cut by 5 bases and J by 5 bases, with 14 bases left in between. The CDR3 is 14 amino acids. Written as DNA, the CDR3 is TGCGCCAGCAGTTTCACACAGGGAAACAATGAGCAGTTCTTC. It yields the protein CASSFTQGNNEQFF.

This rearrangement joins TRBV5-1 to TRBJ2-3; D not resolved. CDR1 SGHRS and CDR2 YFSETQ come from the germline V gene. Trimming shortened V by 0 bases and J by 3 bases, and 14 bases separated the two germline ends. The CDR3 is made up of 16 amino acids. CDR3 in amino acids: CASSLVAGVSTDTQYF. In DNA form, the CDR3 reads TGCGCCAGCAGCTTGGTTGCTGGAGTAAGTACAGATACGCAGTATTTT.

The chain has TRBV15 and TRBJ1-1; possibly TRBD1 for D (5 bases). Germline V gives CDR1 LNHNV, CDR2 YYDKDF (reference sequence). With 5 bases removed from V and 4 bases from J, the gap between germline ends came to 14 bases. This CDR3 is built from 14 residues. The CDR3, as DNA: TGTGCCACCAGCGGGTGGGGGGGAGCCACTGAAGCTTTCTTT. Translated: CATSGWGGATEAFF.

CDR3 residues: CASSVAGRGQGAQYF. The CDR3 region has the DNA TGTGCCAGCAGCGTGGCAGGAAGAGGACAGGGGGCCCAGTACTTC. V is TRBV9 and J is TRBJ2-5; 10 nucleotides agree with TRBD1. The CDR3 is made up of 15 amino acids. The germline gives CDR1 SGDLS, CDR2 YYNGEE. V was clipped by 2 bases and J by 9 bases; unmatched bases: 10.

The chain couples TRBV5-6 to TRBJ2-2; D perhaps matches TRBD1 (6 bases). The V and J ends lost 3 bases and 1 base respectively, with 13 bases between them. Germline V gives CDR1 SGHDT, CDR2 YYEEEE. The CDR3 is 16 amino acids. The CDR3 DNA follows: TGTGCCAGCAGCTGGGGACACCTAAAGAACACCGGGGAGCTGTTTTTT. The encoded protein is CASSWGHLKNTGELFF.

CDR3 sequence: CASSLRFGGTGDPETQYF. In DNA, the CDR3 is TGCGCCAGCAGCTTGAGGTTCGGGGGGACAGGGGATCCAGAGACCCAGTACTTC. The gene calls are TRBV5-1 and TRBJ2-5; TRBD1 matches 10 bases. Germline CDR1 is SGHRS and CDR2 is YFSETQ. This CDR3 contains 18 residues. V lost 1 base and J lost 4; bases outside the gene matches: 13.

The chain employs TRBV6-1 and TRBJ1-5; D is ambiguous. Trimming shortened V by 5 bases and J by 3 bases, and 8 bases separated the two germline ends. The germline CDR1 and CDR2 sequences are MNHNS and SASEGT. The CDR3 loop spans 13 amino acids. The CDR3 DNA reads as TGTGCCAGCAGTTTAGATAACAATCAGCCCCAGCATTTT. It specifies CASSLDNNQPQHF.

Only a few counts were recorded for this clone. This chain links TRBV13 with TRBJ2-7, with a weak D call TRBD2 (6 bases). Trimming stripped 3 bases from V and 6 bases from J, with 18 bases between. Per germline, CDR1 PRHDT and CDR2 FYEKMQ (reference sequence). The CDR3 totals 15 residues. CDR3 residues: CASSLSGTPLREQYF. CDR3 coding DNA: TGTGCCAGCAGCTTGTCCGGGACTCCACTGCGCGAGCAGTACTTC.

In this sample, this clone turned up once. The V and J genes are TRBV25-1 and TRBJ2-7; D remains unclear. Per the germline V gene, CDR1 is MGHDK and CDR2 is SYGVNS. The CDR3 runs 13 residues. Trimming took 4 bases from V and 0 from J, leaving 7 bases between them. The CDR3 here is CASSVPGSYEQYF. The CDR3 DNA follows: TGTGCCAGCAGTGTACCGGGCTCCTACGAGCAGTACTTC.

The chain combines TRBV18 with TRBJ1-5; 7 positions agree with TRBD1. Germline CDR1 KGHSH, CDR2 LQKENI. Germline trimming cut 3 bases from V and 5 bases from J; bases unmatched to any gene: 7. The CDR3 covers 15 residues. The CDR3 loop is CASSPHTGVDQPQHF. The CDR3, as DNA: TGTGCCAGCTCACCTCATACAGGGGTCGATCAGCCCCAGCATTTT.